This T cell receptor (beta chain) is from a study of cytomegalovirus exposure and HLA in healthy donors. CDR3 length: 15 residues. With 4 bases removed from V and 2 bases from J, the gap between germline ends came to 12 bases. Those who donated were healthy bone marrow donors. Concerning this clone itself: Antigen: not known.

Regarding the study as a whole: It was reported that the classifier diagnosed cytomegalovirus status with high specificity and sensitivity in both the original and validation cohorts.

The PCR contained 60 Vbeta and 13 Jbeta primers. Original handling: A follow-up analysis tallied 86 million or so unique TCR beta chains, some 9.9 million shared. Clones were read by immunoSEQ multiplex PCR, and TCRdb kept only the in-frame ones, dropping some. The V and J calls and clone size were taken over from that table, and D and trimming were inferred from the DNA. Among roughly 150,000 clones, approximately 71% were seen once, and the ten largest hold approximately 2%. The rearrangement uses TRBV23-1 and TRBJ1-3; D is possibly TRBD1 (6 bases). TRBV23-1 is an ORF, and what it does is uncertain. Sequences were obtained from PBMCs. This clonotype originated in a man aged 30-40 years in good health and CMV-seronegative. Here the CDR3 reads CASSLRGAPGNTIYF. The DNA of the CDR3 is TGCGCCAGCAGTCTGCGGGGGGCGCCTGGAAACACCATATATTTT.